These 21 T cell receptor beta chains were sequenced from one sample in a study of spatial heterogeneity in lung cancer. Time point here: sample taken at primary tumor resection. TCRdb reprocessed the 5' RACE reads with MiXCR, giving one entry per CDR3 protein. The sample carries just under 95,000 distinct CDR3 sequences, about an eighth recorded once. Material: PBMCs, obtained at surgery. The receptors derive from a male donor with early-stage non-small cell lung cancer.

The table lists this clonotype with a few counts. The chain employs TRBV20-1 and TRBJ2-1; possibly TRBD1 for D (6 bases). CDR3 length: 12 amino acids. Trimming stripped 3 bases from V and 4 bases from J, with 7 bases between. The germline V gene has CDR1 DFQATT and CDR2 SNEGSKA (reference sequence). The CDR3 sequence is CSASQGYNEQFF. The DNA for the CDR3 is TGCAGTGCTAGCCAGGGGTACAATGAGCAGTTCTTC.

This chain uses TRBV11-1 with TRBJ2-5, with 9 bases that match TRBD2. With 4 bases clipped from V and 5 bases from J, the junction kept 8 bases outside the gene matches. Germline V CDR1 and CDR2: SGHAT, FQDESV (reference sequence). The length of the CDR3 is 15 residues. The CDR3 nucleotides are TGTGCCAGCAGCTCGGGGACTAGCTGGAGGGAGACCCAGTACTTC. The encoded protein is CASSSGTSWRETQYF.

This clonotype was detected ten times or more. V and J are TRBV6-5 and TRBJ2-7; the D gene is possibly TRBD2 (6 bases). This CDR3 has 13 amino acids. The V end was cut by 5 bases, the J end by 2 bases, with 10 bases between. Germline CDR1 and CDR2: MNHEY and SVGAGI. Here the CDR3 DNA reads TGTGCCAGCAGTCCCGCGGGGACCTACGAGCAGTACTTC. Translation: CASSPAGTYEQYF.

The rearrangement uses TRBV7-2 and TRBJ2-7; TRBD2 matches 7 bases. CDR1 and CDR2 from the germline V gene are SGHTA and FQGNSA. The CDR3 spans 13 residues. After removal of 9 bases from V and 6 bases from J, the junction contained 11 bases not matched to a gene. The CDR3 protein is CASEAGAWGEQYF. The CDR3 region has the DNA TGTGCCAGTGAGGCGGGAGCTTGGGGCGAGCAGTACTTC.

This clonotype was recorded a few times. This chain links TRBV7-2 with TRBJ2-5; 7 bases line up with TRBD2. This CDR3 spans 12 amino acids. With 11 bases clipped from V and 2 bases from J, the junction kept 5 bases outside the gene matches. Germline assignment: CDR1 SGHTA and CDR2 FQGNSA. The CDR3: CAATGGQETQYF. The CDR3 DNA reads TGTGCCGCGACGGGGGGACAAGAGACCCAGTACTTC.

This clonotype was observed at least ten times. The J gene is TRBJ2-7, the V gene TRBV6-6; either TRBD1 or TRBD2 may fit D (6 bases each). V dropped 8 bases and J dropped 7 bases, with 24 bases sitting between them. Germline assignment: CDR1 MNHNY and CDR2 SVGAGI (reference sequence). This CDR3 is built from 15 residues. The CDR3 spells CASGALLGGPLEQYF. The DNA for the CDR3 is TGTGCCAGCGGAGCTTTACTAGGGGGGCCGTTGGAGCAGTACTTC.

This clonotype turned up a few times. The rearrangement joins TRBV7-9 to TRBJ1-1, with D unclear. This CDR3 region has 12 residues. V was shortened by 3 bases and J by 8 bases, with 10 bases between the two germline ends. Germline V lookup: CDR1 SEHNR, CDR2 FQNEAQ (reference sequence). The CDR3 nucleotides are TGTGCCAGCAGCTTTATAACACGCGAAGCTTTCTTT. Its translation is CASSFITREAFF. The full variable domain, rest sourced from reference TRBV7-9 and TRBJ1-1, is DTGVSQNPRHKITKRGQNVTFRCDPISEHNRLYWYRQTLGQGPEFLTYFQNEAQLEKSRLLSDRFSAERPKGSFSTLEIQRTEQGDSAMYLCASSFITREAFFGQGTRLTVV.

The table lists this clonotype with many counts. The chain couples TRBV2 to TRBJ1-5; TRBD1 is a possible D gene (6 bases). V lost 4 bases to trimming and J lost 3 bases, with 10 bases between them. The CDR3 runs 14 residues. Germline CDR1 reads SNHLY; CDR2 reads FYNNEI. The CDR3 DNA is TGTGCCAGCAGTGGCGGACAGCTCAATCAGCCCCAGCATTTT. Its protein product is CASSGGQLNQPQHF.

This clonotype occurred a few times. The chain has TRBV12-3 or TRBV12-4 and TRBJ2-2, with D possibly being TRBD1 or TRBD2 (5 bases each). The V and J ends lost 10 bases and 4 bases respectively, with 16 bases between them. The CDR3 runs to 14 residues. In DNA form, the CDR3 reads TGTGCCATGACTATGACAGTCTCCACCGGGGAGCTGTTTTTT. Protein sequence: CAMTMTVSTGELFF.

There are a few counts of this clonotype. The chain combines TRBV25-1 with TRBJ2-5; 10 nucleotides align to TRBD2. V lost 2 bases and J lost 4; bases outside the gene matches: 7. This CDR3 region has 16 residues. Looked up from germline, CDR1 is MGHDK and CDR2 is SYGVNS. The chain's CDR3 is CASSEGRLAGVETQYF. CDR3 nucleotides: TGTGCCAGCAGTGAAGGGCGCCTAGCGGGAGTAGAGACCCAGTACTTC. The whole variable domain, remainder taken from reference TRBV25-1 and TRBJ2-5, is EADIYQTPRYLVIGTGKKITLECSQTMGHDKMYWYQQDPGMELHLIHYSYGVNSTEKGDLSSESTVSRIRTEHFPLTLESARPSHTSQYLCASSEGRLAGVETQYFGPGTRLLVL.

This clonotype has at least ten counts. The CDR3, as DNA: TGTGCCAGCAGCTTGACAGGGCCCACTGAAGCTTTCTTT. Protein product: CASSLTGPTEAFF. J is TRBJ1-1 and V is TRBV7-8; TRBD1 aligns across 7 bases. The length of the CDR3 is 13 residues. CDR1 and CDR2 from the germline V gene are SGHVS and FQNEAQ. V shed 3 bases and J 4 bases; nucleotides not matched to a gene: 2.

This clonotype was seen at least ten times. The V gene is TRBV6-1, the J gene TRBJ2-1; D gene ambiguous. The germline CDR1 and CDR2 sequences are MNHNS and SASEGT. CDR3 length: 15 residues. Trimming stripped 1 base from V and 4 bases from J, with 11 bases between. The CDR3 DNA sequence: TGTGCCAGCAGTGAAGGCTGGGATCCTTACAATGAGCAGTTCTTC. It specifies CASSEGWDPYNEQFF.

This clonotype was found many times. The chain recombines TRBV7-9 with TRBJ2-1, with D perhaps TRBD2 (6 bases). With 3 bases removed from V and 0 bases from J, the gap between germline ends came to 12 bases. CDR1 and CDR2 (germline): SEHNR, FQNEAQ (reference sequence). This CDR3 spans 16 amino acids. In nucleotides, the CDR3 is TGTGCCAGCAGCTTTGGGAGGCCGAGCTCCTACAATGAGCAGTTCTTC. Amino acids: CASSFGRPSSYNEQFF.

The chain carries TRBV15 and TRBJ1-5; 7 bases match TRBD1. This CDR3 spans 16 amino acids. Trimming removed 0 bases from V and 4 bases from J; junction bases left unmatched: 6. The germline V gene has CDR1 LNHNV and CDR2 YYDKDF (reference sequence). CDR3 nucleotide sequence: TGTGCCACCAGCAGAGAAAGACAGGGACGGAATCAGCCCCAGCATTTT. Amino acid sequence: CATSRERQGRNQPQHF.

This clonotype was seen more than once but under ten times. The genes are TRBV29-1 and TRBJ2-7; maybe TRBD1 (6 bases). This CDR3 has 13 residues. Trimming cost V 6 bases and J 1 base, with 13 bases left between them. Germline lookup yields CDR1 SQVTM and CDR2 ANQGSEA. CDR3 sequence (DNA): TGCAGCGTGCGTGCAGGGGAATCCTACGAGCAGTACTTC. Translated: CSVRAGESYEQYF.

V usage is TRBV7-2 and J usage is TRBJ2-7, with 10 bases lining up with TRBD2. The length of the CDR3 is 15 residues. Trimming removed 5 bases from V and 1 base from J; junction bases left unmatched: 5. Germline V gene sequence: CDR1 SGHTA, CDR2 FQGNSA. The CDR3 bases are TGTGCCAGCAGCAGGACTAGCGGACCATCCTACGAGCAGTACTTC. Translation: CASSRTSGPSYEQYF.

This clonotype was detected ten times or more. J is TRBJ1-5 and V is TRBV6-5, with no clear D. V lost 2 bases and J lost 4, with 6 bases in between. Germline CDR1 reads MNHEY; CDR2 reads SVGAGI. This CDR3 is built from 13 residues. CDR3 amino acids: CASSYGINQPQHF. The DNA of the CDR3 is TGTGCCAGCAGTTACGGAATTAATCAGCCCCAGCATTTT.

The gene calls are TRBV5-4 and TRBJ2-1; 11 bases are shared with TRBD1. V shed 6 bases and J 7 bases; nucleotides not matched to a gene: 12. Germline loops: CDR1 SGHNT, CDR2 YYREEE (reference sequence). The CDR3 totals 16 residues. The CDR3 DNA follows: TGTGCCAGCATTAACCCAACCGGGACAGGGGGAAATGAGCAGTTCTTC. As protein: CASINPTGTGGNEQFF.

The chain has TRBV6-2 or TRBV6-3 and TRBJ2-2, with 8 bases lining up with TRBD2. Germline-derived CDR1 and CDR2 are MNHEY and SVGEGT. The CDR3 is made up of 16 amino acids. V lost 6 bases, J lost 0 bases, and 6 bases stayed unmatched. This CDR3 reads CASSRLAFPNTGELFF. CDR3 nucleotides: TGTGCCAGCAGCCGACTAGCGTTCCCGAACACCGGGGAGCTGTTTTTT.

In this sample, this clonotype turned up a few times. The chain uses TRBV9 and TRBJ2-7; possible D gene TRBD1, 8 bases. The CDR3 runs to 16 residues. Germline V gene data show CDR1 as SGDLS and CDR2 as YYNGEE. The V end was cut by 0 bases, the J end by 6 bases, with 19 bases between. The CDR3 here is CASSVDGRTGWSEQYF. For the CDR3, the DNA is TGTGCCAGCAGCGTAGACGGGAGGACAGGGTGGAGCGAGCAGTACTTC.

This clonotype was observed at least ten times. The rearrangement uses TRBV7-8 and TRBJ2-3; D is unresolved. The germline CDR1 and CDR2 sequences are SGHVS and FQNEAQ. Trimming pared 2 bases from V and 2 bases from J, leaving 17 bases between. There are 17 residues in the CDR3. The CDR3 coding sequence is TGTGCCAGCAGCTTACACAGAGTACCAAACCCCACAGATACGCAGTATTTT. Amino acid sequence: CASSLHRVPNPTDTQYF.